The present T cell receptor (beta chain) was sequenced within a study of technical replicates of blood from a handful of donors. The CDR3 is 14 residues long. Per germline, CDR1 MDHEN and CDR2 SYDVKM. Trimming removed 2 bases from V and 4 bases from J, with 8 bases in between. Profiling relied on immunoSEQ multiplex PCR, and the TCRdb table lists in-frame clones only, not all of them. The sample shows 75,000 or so clones, 95% of them seen only once. The receptor's source is a human donor in good health. Sequenced input: T cells isolated from PBMCs. The V and J genes are TRBV28 and TRBJ1-4; no definite D call. The CDR3 DNA is TGTGCCAGCAGTTTAGTTTCACATAATGAAAAACTGTTTTTT. Its translation: CASSLVSHNEKLFF.